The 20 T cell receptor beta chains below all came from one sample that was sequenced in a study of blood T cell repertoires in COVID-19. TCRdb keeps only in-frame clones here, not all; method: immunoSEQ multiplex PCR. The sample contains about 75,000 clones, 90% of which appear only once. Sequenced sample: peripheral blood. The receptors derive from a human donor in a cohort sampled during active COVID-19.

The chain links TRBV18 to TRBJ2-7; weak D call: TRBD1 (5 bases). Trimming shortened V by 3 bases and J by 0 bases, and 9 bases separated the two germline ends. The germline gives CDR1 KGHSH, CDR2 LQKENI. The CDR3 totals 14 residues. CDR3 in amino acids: CASSPPGISYEQYF. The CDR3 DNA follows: TGTGCCAGCTCACCTCCAGGGATCTCCTACGAGCAGTACTTC.

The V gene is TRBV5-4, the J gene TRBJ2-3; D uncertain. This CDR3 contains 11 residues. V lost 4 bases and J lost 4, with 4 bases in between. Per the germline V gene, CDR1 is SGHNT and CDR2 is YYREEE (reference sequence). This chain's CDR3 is CASSRADTQYF. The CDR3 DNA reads TGTGCCAGCAGCCGCGCAGATACGCAGTATTTT.

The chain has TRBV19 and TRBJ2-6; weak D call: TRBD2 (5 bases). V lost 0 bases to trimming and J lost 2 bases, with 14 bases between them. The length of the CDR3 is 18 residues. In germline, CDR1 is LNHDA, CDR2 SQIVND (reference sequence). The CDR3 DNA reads TGTGCCAGTAGTATAGATCACCCCCGGAGGACTGGGGCCAACGTCCTGACTTTC. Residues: CASSIDHPRRTGANVLTF.

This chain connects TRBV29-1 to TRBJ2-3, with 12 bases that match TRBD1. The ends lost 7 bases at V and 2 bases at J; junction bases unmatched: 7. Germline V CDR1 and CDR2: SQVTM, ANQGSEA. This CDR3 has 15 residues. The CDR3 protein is CSAPGTGGFTDTQYF. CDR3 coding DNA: TGCAGCGCTCCCGGGACAGGGGGCTTCACAGATACGCAGTATTTT.

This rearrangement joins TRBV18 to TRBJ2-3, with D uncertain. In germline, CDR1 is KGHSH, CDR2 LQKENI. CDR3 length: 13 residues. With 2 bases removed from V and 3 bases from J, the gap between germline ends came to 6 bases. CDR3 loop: CASSPIVTDTQYF. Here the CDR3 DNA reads TGTGCCAGCTCACCAATAGTGACAGATACGCAGTATTTT.

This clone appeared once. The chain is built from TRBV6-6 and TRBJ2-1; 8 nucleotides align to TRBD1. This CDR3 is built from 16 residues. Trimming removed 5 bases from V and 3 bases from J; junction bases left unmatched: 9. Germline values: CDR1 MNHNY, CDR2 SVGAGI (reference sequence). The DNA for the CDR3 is TGTGCCAGCAGTGCCCAGGGGGCCGGGGTCTACAATGAGCAGTTCTTC. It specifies CASSAQGAGVYNEQFF.

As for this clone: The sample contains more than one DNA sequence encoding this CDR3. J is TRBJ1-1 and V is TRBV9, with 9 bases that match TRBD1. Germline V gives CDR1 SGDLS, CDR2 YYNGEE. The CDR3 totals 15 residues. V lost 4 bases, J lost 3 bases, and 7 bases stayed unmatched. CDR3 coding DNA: TGTGCCAGCAGCCTAACAGGGGGCCGGTACACTGAAGCTTTCTTT. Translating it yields CASSLTGGRYTEAFF.

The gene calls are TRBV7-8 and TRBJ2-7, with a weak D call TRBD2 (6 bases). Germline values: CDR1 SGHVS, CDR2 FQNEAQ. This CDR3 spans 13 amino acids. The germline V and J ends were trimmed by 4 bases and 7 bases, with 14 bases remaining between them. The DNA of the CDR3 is TGTGCCAGCAGCTGGCGCGGGGCGCCTGAGCAGTACTTC. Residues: CASSWRGAPEQYF.

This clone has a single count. CDR3 nucleotide sequence: TGCGCCAGCAGCCAAGACCTTAGCGGGACCTACGAGCAGTACTTC. Protein: CASSQDLSGTYEQYF. V gene TRBV4-3 combines with J gene TRBJ2-7; 8 bases align to TRBD2. This CDR3 has 15 amino acids. Per germline, CDR1 LGHNA and CDR2 YSLEER. The trim removed 0 bases at V and 2 bases at J, leaving 3 bases unmatched.

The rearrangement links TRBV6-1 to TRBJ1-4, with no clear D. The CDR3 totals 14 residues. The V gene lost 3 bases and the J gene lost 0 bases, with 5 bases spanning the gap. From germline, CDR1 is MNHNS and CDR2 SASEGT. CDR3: CASSDIATNEKLFF. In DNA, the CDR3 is TGTGCCAGCAGTGATATTGCAACTAATGAAAAACTGTTTTTT.

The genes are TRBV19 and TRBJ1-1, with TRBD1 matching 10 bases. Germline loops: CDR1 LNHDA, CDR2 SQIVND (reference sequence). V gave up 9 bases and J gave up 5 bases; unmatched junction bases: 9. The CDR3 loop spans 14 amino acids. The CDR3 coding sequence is TGTGCCAGCTCCCCGACAGGGGGCAAGACTGAAGCTTTCTTT. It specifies CASSPTGGKTEAFF.

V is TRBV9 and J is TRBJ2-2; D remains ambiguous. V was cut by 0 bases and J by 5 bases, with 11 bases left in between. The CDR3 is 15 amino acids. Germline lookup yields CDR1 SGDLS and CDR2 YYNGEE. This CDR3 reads CASSVVNSGTGELFF. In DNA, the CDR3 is TGTGCCAGCAGCGTAGTGAACAGTGGGACCGGGGAGCTGTTTTTT.

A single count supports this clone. CDR3 protein: CASSLYNEQFF. DNA of the CDR3: TGTGCCAGCAGTCTCTACAATGAGCAGTTCTTC. This sequence joins TRBV14 and TRBJ2-1; no definite D call. V lost 6 bases and J lost 3, with 3 bases in between. Germline CDR1 and CDR2: SGHDN and FVKESK. The CDR3 totals 11 residues. Complete variable domain (other parts from reference TRBV14 and TRBJ2-1): EAGVTQFPSHSVIEKGQTVTLRCDPISGHDNLYWYRRVMGKEIKFLLHFVKESKQDESGMPNNRFLAERTGGTYSTLKVQPAELEDSGVYFCASSLYNEQFFGPGTRLTVL.

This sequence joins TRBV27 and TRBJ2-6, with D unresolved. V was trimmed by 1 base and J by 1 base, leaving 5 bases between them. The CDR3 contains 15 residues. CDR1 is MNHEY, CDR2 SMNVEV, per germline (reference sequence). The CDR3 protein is CASSLFASGANVLTF. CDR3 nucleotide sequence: TGTGCCAGCAGTTTATTCGCGTCTGGGGCCAACGTCCTGACTTTC. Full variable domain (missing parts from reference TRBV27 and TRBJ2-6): EAQVTQNPRYLITVTGKKLTVTCSQNMNHEYMSWYRQDPGLGLRQIYYSMNVEVTDKGDVPEGYKVSRKEKRNFPLILESPSPNQTSLYFCASSLFASGANVLTFGAGSRLTVL.

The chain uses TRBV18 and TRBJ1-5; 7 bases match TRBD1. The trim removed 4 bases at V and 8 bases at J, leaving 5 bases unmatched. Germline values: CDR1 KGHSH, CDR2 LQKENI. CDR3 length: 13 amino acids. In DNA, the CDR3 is TGTGCCAGCTCACTACAGGGGATAGAGCCCCAGCATTTT. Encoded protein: CASSLQGIEPQHF.

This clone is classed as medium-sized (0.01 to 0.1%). The CDR3 loop is CASSVADLREFVFF. The CDR3 nucleotides read TGTGCCAGCAGCGTCGCTGACTTGCGGGAGTTCGTGTTCTTC. The chain combines TRBV9 with TRBJ2-1; 7 bases are a match to TRBD2. CDR1 and CDR2 from the germline V gene are SGDLS and YYNGEE. There are 14 residues in the CDR3. J gave up 15 bases and V 2 bases, and 14 bases lay outside the gene matches.

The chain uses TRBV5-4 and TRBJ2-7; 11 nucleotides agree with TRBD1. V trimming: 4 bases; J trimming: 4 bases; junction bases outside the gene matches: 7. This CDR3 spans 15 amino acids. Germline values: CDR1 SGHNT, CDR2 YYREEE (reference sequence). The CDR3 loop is CASSPPGQGGYEQYF. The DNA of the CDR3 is TGTGCCAGCAGCCCTCCGGGACAGGGGGGGTACGAGCAGTACTTC.

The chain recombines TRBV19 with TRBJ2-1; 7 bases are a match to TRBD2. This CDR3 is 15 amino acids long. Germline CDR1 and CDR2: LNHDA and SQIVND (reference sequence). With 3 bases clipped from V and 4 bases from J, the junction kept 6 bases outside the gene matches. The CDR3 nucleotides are TGTGCCAGTAGTATTCTAGCGGAGATATACAATGAGCAGTTCTTC. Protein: CASSILAEIYNEQFF.

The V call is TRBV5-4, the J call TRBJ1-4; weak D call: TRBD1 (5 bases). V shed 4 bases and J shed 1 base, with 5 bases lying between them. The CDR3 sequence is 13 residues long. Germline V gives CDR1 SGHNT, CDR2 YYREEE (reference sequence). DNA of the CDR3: TGTGCCAGCAGCGGACAAACTAATGAAAAACTGTTTTTT. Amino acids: CASSGQTNEKLFF.

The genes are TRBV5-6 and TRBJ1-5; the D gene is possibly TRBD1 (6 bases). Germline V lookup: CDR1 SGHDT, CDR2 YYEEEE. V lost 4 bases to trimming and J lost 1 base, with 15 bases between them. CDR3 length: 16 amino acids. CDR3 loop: CASSGGAGLSNQPQHF. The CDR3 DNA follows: TGTGCCAGCAGCGGGGGGGCAGGCTTAAGCAATCAGCCCCAGCATTTT. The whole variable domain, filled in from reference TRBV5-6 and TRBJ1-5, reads DAGVTQSPTHLIKTRGQQVTLRCSPKSGHDTVSWYQQALGQGPQFIFQYYEEEERQRGNFPDRFSGHQFPNYSSELNVNALLLGDSALYLCASSGGAGLSNQPQHFGDGTRLSIL.